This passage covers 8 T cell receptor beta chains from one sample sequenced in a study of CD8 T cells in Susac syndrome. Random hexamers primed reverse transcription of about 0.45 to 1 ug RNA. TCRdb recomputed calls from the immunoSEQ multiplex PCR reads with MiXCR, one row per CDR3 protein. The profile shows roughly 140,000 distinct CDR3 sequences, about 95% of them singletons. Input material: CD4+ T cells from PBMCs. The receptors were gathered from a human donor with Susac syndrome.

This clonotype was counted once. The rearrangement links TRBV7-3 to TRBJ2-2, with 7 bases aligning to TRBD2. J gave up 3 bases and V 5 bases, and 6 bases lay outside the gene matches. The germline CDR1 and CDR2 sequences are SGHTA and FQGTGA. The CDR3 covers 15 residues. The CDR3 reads CASSPGGTDTGELFF. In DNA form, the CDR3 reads TGTGCCAGCAGCCCGGGGGGAACGGACACCGGGGAGCTGTTTTTT.

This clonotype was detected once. As DNA, the CDR3 is TGTGCCAGCAGCTTAACAGGGAGGGTTGACGGGGAGCTGTTTTTT. This translates into CASSLTGRVDGELFF. The genes are TRBV7-3 and TRBJ2-2; the match to TRBD2 covers 7 bases. CDR3 length equals 15 residues. Germline-derived CDR1 and CDR2 are SGHTA and FQGTGA. With V trimmed by 0 bases and J by 7 bases, 5 bases remained unmatched.

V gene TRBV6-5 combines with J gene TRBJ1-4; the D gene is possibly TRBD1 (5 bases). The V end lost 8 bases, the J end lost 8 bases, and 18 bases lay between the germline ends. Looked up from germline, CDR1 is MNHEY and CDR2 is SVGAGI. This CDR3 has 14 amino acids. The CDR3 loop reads CASRGSTDHEKLFF. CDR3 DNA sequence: TGTGCCAGCCGAGGATCGACAGACCACGAAAAACTGTTTTTT.

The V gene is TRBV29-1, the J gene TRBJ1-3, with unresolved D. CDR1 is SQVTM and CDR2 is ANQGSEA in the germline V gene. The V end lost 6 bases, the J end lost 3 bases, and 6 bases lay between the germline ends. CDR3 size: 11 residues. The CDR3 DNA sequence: TGCAGCGTCCGCAGTGGAAACACCATATATTTT. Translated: CSVRSGNTIYF.

The CDR3 loop reads CASSLESWGSGDEQYF. The CDR3, as DNA: TGTGCCAGCAGTTTAGAGTCTTGGGGGAGCGGCGACGAGCAGTACTTC. The chain employs TRBV12-3 or TRBV12-4 and TRBJ2-7; D may correspond to TRBD1 or TRBD2 (5 bases each). V was pared by 1 base and J by 5 bases, with 18 bases between. CDR3 length: 16 amino acids.

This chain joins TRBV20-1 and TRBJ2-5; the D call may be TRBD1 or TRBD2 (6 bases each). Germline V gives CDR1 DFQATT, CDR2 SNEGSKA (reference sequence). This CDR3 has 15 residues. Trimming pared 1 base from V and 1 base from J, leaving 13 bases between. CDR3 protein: CSARAVGGGQETQYF. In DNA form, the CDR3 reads TGCAGTGCTAGAGCGGTCGGGGGCGGCCAAGAGACCCAGTACTTC.

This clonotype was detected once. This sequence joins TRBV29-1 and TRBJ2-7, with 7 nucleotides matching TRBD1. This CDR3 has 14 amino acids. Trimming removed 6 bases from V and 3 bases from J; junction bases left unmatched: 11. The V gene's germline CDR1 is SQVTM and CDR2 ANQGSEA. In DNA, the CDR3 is TGCAGCGTGCTCCTGGGCAGGGGGAGCTACGAGCAGTACTTC. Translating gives CSVLLGRGSYEQYF.

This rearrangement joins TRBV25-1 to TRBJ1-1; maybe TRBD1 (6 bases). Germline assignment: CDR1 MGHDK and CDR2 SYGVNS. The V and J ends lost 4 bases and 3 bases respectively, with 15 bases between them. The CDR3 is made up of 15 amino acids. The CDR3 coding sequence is TGTGCCAGCAGTGCTGACAGGACATCCCACACTGAAGCTTTCTTT. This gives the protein CASSADRTSHTEAFF.